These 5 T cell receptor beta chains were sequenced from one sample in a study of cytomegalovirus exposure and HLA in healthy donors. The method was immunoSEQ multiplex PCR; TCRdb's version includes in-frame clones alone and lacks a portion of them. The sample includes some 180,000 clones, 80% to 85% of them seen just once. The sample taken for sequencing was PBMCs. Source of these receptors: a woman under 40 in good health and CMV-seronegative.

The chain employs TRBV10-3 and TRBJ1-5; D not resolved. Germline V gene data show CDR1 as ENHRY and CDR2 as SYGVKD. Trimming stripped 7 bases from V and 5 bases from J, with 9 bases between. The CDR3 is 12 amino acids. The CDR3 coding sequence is TGTGCCATCAAAGGCGGGGATCAGCCCCAGCATTTT. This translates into CAIKGGDQPQHF.

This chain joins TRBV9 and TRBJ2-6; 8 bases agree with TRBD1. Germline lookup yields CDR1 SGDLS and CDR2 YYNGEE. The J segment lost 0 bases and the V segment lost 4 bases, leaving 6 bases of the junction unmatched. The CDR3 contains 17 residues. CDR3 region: CASSPRTGRSGANVLTF. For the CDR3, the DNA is TGTGCCAGCAGCCCGAGGACAGGGCGCTCTGGGGCCAACGTCCTGACTTTC.

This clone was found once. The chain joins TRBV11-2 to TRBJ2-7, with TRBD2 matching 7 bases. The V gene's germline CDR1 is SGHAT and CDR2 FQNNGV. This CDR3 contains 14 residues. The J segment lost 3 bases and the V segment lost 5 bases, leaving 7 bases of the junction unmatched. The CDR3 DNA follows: TGTGCCAGCAGCCGCGAGGGGAGGGGCTACGAGCAGTACTTC. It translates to CASSREGRGYEQYF.

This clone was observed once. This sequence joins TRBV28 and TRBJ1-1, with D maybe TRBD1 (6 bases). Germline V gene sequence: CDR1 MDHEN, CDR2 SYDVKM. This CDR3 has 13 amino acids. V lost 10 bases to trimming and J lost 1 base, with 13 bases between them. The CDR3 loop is CATWQGKNTEAFF. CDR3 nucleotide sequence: TGTGCCACTTGGCAGGGGAAGAACACTGAAGCTTTCTTT.

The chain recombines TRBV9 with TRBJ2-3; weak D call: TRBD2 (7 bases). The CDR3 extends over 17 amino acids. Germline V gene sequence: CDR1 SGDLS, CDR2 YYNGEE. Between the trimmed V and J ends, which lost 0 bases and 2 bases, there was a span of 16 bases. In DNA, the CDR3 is TGTGCCAGCAGCGTAGGGGGGCGGCGGGGGCTCACAGATACGCAGTATTTT. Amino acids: CASSVGGRRGLTDTQYF.